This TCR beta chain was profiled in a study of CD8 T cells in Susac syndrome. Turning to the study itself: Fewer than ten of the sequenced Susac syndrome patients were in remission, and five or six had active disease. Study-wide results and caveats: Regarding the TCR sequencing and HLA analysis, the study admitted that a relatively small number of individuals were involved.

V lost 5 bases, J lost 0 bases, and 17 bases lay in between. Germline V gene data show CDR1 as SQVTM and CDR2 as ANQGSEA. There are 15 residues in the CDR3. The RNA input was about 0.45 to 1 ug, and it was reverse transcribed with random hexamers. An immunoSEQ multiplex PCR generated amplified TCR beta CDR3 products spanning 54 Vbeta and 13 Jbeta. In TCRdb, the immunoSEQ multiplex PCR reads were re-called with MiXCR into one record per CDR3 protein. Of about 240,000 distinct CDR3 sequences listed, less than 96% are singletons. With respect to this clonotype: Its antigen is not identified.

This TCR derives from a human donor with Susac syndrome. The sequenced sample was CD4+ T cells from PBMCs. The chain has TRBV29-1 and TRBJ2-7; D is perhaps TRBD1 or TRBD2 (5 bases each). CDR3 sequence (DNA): TGCAGCGTTATCGTGGGGGTAACTCTCTCCTACGAGCAGTACTTC. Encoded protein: CSVIVGVTLSYEQYF.